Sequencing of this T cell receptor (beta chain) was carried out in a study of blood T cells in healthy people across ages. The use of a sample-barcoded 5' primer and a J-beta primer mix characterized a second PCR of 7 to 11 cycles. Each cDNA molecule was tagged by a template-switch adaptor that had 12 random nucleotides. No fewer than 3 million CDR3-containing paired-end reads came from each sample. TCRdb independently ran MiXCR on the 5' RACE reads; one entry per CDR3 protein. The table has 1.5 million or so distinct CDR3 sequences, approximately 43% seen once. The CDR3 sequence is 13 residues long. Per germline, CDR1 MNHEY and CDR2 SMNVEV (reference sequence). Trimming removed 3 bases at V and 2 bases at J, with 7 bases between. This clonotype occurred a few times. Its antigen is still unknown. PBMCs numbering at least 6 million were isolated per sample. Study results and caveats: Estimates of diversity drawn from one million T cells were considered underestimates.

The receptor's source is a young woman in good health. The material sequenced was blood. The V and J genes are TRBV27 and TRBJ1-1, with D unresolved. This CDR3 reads CASSFNSNTEAFF. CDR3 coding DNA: TGTGCCAGCAGTTTTAACTCTAACACTGAAGCTTTCTTT.